This T cell receptor beta chain was sequenced in a study of T-cell memory formation after mild COVID-19. The wider study: Largely donor-specific sequence clusters came from a couple of donors.

TCRdb independently ran MiXCR on the 5' RACE reads; one entry per CDR3 protein. The sample lists 90,000 to 130,000 distinct CDR3 sequences, roughly a sixth occurring once. This clonotype is labeled as medium-sized. As yet, its antigen is unknown. Study outcomes and limitations: The finding that pre-infection memory included some responding clones suggested that cross-reactive memory joined. From day 15 to 85, contracting clones were balanced between CD4 and CD8, whereas later expanders leaned toward CD4+. Researchers report contracting CD4+ clones mostly in CM and EM, with CD8+ clones in EMRA.

The CDR3 is 15 residues long. Germline CDR1 is LGHNA and CDR2 is YSLEER. Trimming removed 3 bases at V and 7 bases at J, with 17 bases between. The receptor comes from a man younger than 30 who had mild COVID-19 (a few samples of this study predate the infection). Cell type and time point are not known. The V call is TRBV4-3, the J call TRBJ2-3; D is perhaps TRBD1 or TRBD2 (5 bases each). Specimen: PBMCs or a T cell subset sorted from them (not recorded which). The CDR3 sequence: CASSQSRDPPYTQYF. For the CDR3, the DNA is TGCGCCAGCAGCCAGTCCCGGGACCCTCCTTATACGCAGTATTTT.